This entry describes one T cell receptor (beta chain). CDR3 length: 17 residues. Per germline, CDR1 LNHDA and CDR2 SQIVND (reference sequence). Trimming removed 5 bases from V and 9 bases from J; junction bases left unmatched: 15. These data are taken from a study of PD-1 blockade in mismatch repair-deficient tumors. Study overall: Patients had eleven to twelve mismatch repair-deficient cancer types and were previously treated and progressing.

TCRdb's table, derived via immunoSEQ multiplex PCR, lists solely in-frame clones and lacks some. The data contain about 68,000 clones, 78% of them singletons. This chain links TRBV19 with TRBJ2-1; 11 bases are shared with TRBD2. This specimen was peripheral blood, taken 2 weeks after starting pembrolizumab. This TCR was sampled from an adult with mismatch repair-deficient cancer. The CDR3 sequence is CASSGTGLAAQIGEQFF. The DNA for the CDR3 is TGTGCCAGTAGTGGAACGGGACTAGCGGCCCAAATTGGTGAGCAGTTCTTC.